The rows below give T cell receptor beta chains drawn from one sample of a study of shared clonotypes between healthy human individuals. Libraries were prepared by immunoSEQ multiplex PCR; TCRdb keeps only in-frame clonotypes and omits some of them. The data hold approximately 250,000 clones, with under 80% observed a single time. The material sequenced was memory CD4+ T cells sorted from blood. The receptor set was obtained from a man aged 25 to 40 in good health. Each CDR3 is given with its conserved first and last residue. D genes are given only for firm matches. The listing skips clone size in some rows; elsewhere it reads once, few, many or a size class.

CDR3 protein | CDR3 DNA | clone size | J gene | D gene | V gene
CASSRDRAEEKLFF | TGCGCCAGCAGCCGGGACAGGGCTGAGGAAAAACTGTTTTTT | few | TRBJ1-4 | TRBD1 | TRBV5-1
CASSRRVRDTIYF | TGTGCCAGCAGCCGGAGGGTTAGGGACACCATATATTTT | . | TRBJ1-3 | . | TRBV14
CASTGAGVHEQYF | TGTGCCAGTACCGGAGCGGGAGTCCACGAGCAGTACTTC | . | TRBJ2-7 | TRBD2 | TRBV19
CASSADPGDRGEQYF | TGTGCCAGCAGCGCCGACCCTGGAGACAGAGGCGAGCAGTACTTC | . | TRBJ2-7 | . | TRBV9
CASSLRGGGTDTQYF | TGTGCCAGCAGCTTGCGGGGTGGGGGCACAGATACGCAGTATTTT | few | TRBJ2-3 | . | TRBV5-4
CAPRIQETQYF | TGTGCCCCTCGCATCCAAGAGACCCAGTACTTC | many | TRBJ2-5 | . | TRBV2
CASSFLGPGTDTQYF | TGTGCCAGCAGCTTTCTTGGGCCGGGGACAGATACGCAGTATTTT | . | TRBJ2-3 | . | TRBV7-7
CASRYGRKNTEAFF | TGTGCCAGCCGATACGGACGGAAGAACACTGAAGCTTTCTTT | . | TRBJ1-1 | . | TRBV27
CASSSPKSFAKETQYF | TGCGCCAGCAGCTCCCCGAAGTCATTTGCGAAAGAGACCCAGTACTTC | . | TRBJ2-5 | . | TRBV5-1
CASSLAEFGANEKLFF | TGCGCCAGCAGCTTGGCGGAGTTTGGAGCTAATGAAAAACTGTTTTTT | . | TRBJ1-4 | . | TRBV5-1
CASNPQTTGSLGYTF | TGTGCCAGCAACCCCCAAACGACAGGGTCGCTTGGCTACACCTTC | . | TRBJ1-2 | TRBD1 | TRBV2
CASSYPLPKDQPQHF | TGTGCCAGCAGCTACCCCCTCCCTAAAGATCAGCCCCAGCATTTT | . | TRBJ1-5 | . | TRBV7-9
CASSHLTSIHNEQFF | TGCGCCAGCAGCCATCTTACCTCTATTCACAATGAGCAGTTCTTC | many | TRBJ2-1 | . | TRBV4-1
CASSRFKNSATNEKLFF | TGCGCCAGCAGCAGATTCAAGAACTCTGCAACTAATGAAAAACTGTTTTTT | . | TRBJ1-4 | . | TRBV4-1
CASSQSSTEQFF | TGTGCCAGCAGCCAGAGTAGTACTGAGCAGTTCTTC | . | TRBJ2-1 | . | TRBV5-6
CASSESLGVGGYTF | TGTGCCAGCAGTGAAAGCCTAGGGGTAGGGGGCTACACCTTC | . | TRBJ1-2 | . | TRBV6-1
CASSVAVLGTQYF | TGCGCCAGCAGTGTGGCCGTGCTAGGAACCCAGTACTTC | many | TRBJ2-5 | . | TRBV10-2
CSVYGGWGTEAFF | TGCAGCGTTTATGGGGGTTGGGGCACTGAAGCTTTCTTT | few | TRBJ1-1 | . | TRBV29-1
CASSWGTSEETQYF | TGCGCCAGCAGCTGGGGGACTTCCGAAGAGACCCAGTACTTC | . | TRBJ2-5 | . | TRBV5-1
CASSVAPGAAVSTGELFF | TGTGCCAGCAGCGTAGCCCCAGGGGCCGCCGTTTCAACCGGGGAGCTGTTTTTT | once | TRBJ2-2 | . | TRBV9
CASSIAGGLDEQFF | TGTGCCAGCAGCATAGCGGGAGGGTTGGATGAGCAGTTCTTC | . | TRBJ2-1 | TRBD2 | TRBV7-9
CASSGQETQYF | TGTGCCAGCAGCGGCCAAGAGACCCAGTACTTC | . | TRBJ2-5 | . | TRBV2
CASPGQGSYGYTF | TGTGCCTCCCCAGGACAGGGATCCTATGGCTACACCTTC | many | TRBJ1-2 | TRBD1 | TRBV30
CASSLDRGSYNEQFF | TGTGCCAGCAGCCTGGACAGGGGCTCCTACAATGAGCAGTTCTTC | . | TRBJ2-1 | TRBD1 | TRBV5-4
CASSLAATRSYEQYF | TGTGCCAGCAGCTTAGCTGCCACTCGCTCCTACGAGCAGTACTTC | . | TRBJ2-7 | . | TRBV7-9
CASSRLTGNTGELFF | TGTGCCAGCAGCCGACTGACAGGGAACACCGGGGAGCTGTTTTTT | . | TRBJ2-2 | . | TRBV7-7
CASSLTGFTEAFF | TGTGCCAGCAGCCTAACAGGGTTCACTGAAGCTTTCTTT | . | TRBJ1-1 | . | TRBV7-9
CASSETALNQPQHF | TGCGCCAGCAGTGAGACGGCCCTCAATCAGCCCCAGCATTTT | once | TRBJ1-5 | . | TRBV10-2
CASSADANSYNEQFF | TGCGCCAGCAGTGCCGACGCAAACTCCTACAATGAGCAGTTCTTC | . | TRBJ2-1 | . | TRBV10-1
CASRGEREYEQYF | TGTGCCAGCAGGGGGGAGCGGGAGTACGAGCAGTACTTC | . | TRBJ2-7 | TRBD2 | TRBV28
CASTGTTTNEKLFF | TGTGCCAGCACCGGGACAACAACTAATGAAAAACTGTTTTTT | . | TRBJ1-4 | . | TRBV28
CASSFLLAGVQETQYF | TGCGCCAGCAGCTTCCTACTGGCTGGGGTCCAAGAGACCCAGTACTTC | . | TRBJ2-5 | . | TRBV5-1